These 5 T cell receptor beta chains were all obtained from the same sample, sequenced in a study of shared clonotypes between healthy human individuals. Using immunoSEQ multiplex PCR, the repertoire was profiled, and TCRdb retains in-frame clones only, with some absent. Among about 980,000 clones, 60% to 85% were seen once, and the ten largest hold about 1.5%. Sequencing input: memory CD4+ T cells sorted from blood. Described subset: CD45RA-negative fraction. These receptors all come from a man younger than 35 in good health.

The chain links TRBV4-1 to TRBJ2-3; 10 nucleotides align to TRBD2. This CDR3 is 16 amino acids long. Trimming cost V 5 bases and J 0 bases; bases outside gene matches: 5. CDR1 is MGHRA and CDR2 is YSYEKL in the germline V gene. CDR3 coding DNA: TGCGCCAGCAGCACCCCTAGCGGGAGAAGCACAGATACGCAGTATTTT. Protein: CASSTPSGRSTDTQYF.

On this clone: A junction boundary mismatches the germline segment, possibly from a read error. The genes are TRBV6-5 and TRBJ1-2, with unresolved D. Germline V gene sequence: CDR1 MNHEY, CDR2 SVGAGI. This CDR3 is built from 12 residues. CDR3 loop: CASSHSLYGYTF. The CDR3 nucleotides read TGTGCCAGCAGTCACTCTTTATATGGCTACACCTTC.

This clone was seen more than once but under ten times. V gene TRBV10-3 combines with J gene TRBJ2-1, with D possibly being TRBD1 or TRBD2 (6 bases each). There are 15 residues in the CDR3. Looked up from germline, CDR1 is ENHRY and CDR2 is SYGVKD. Trimming removed 3 bases from V and 5 bases from J, with 14 bases in between. The CDR3 region is CAISDVGGRNNEQFF. CDR3 nucleotides: TGTGCCATCAGTGACGTAGGGGGGCGAAACAATGAGCAGTTCTTC.

This rearrangement joins TRBV19 to TRBJ1-6; maybe TRBD1 (6 bases). The CDR3 contains 16 residues. The V end was cut by 6 bases, the J end by 1 base, with 13 bases between. The germline CDR1 and CDR2 sequences are LNHDA and SQIVND (reference sequence). The CDR3 is CASSTQGRSYNSPLHF. CDR3 DNA sequence: TGTGCCAGTAGCACACAGGGTAGATCCTATAATTCACCCCTCCACTTT.

This chain links TRBV6-1 with TRBJ1-2; D is undetermined. V lost 1 base, J lost 8 bases, and 11 bases lay in between. This CDR3 is 13 amino acids long. In germline, CDR1 is MNHNS, CDR2 SASEGT. The CDR3 spells CASSEEVVGGYTF. The CDR3 DNA sequence: TGTGCCAGCAGTGAAGAGGTAGTGGGAGGCTACACCTTC.